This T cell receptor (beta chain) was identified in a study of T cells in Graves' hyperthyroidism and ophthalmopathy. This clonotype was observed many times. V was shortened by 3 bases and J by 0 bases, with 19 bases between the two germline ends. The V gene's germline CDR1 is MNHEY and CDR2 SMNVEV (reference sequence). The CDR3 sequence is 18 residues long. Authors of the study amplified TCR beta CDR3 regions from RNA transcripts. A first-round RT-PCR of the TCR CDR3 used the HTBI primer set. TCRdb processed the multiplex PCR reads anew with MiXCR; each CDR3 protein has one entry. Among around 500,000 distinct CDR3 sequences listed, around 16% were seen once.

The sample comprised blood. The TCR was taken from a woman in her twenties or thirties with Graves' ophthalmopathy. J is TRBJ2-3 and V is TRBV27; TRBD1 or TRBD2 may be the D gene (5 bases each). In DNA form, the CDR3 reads TGTGCCAGCAGTTTGGGAAGCGGCCTCAGGGCAAGCACAGATACGCAGTATTTT. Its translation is CASSLGSGLRASTDTQYF.